The 15 T cell receptor beta chains reported below all come from one sample, sequenced in a study of T cell responses to AZD1222 COVID-19 vaccine. Only in-frame clones appear in the TCRdb table, and some are missing; sequencing was by immunoSEQ multiplex PCR. The data show about 60,000 clones, with roughly 82% seen just once and 20% held by the top ten. Sequenced material: peripheral blood, taken on day 0 of AZD1222 vaccination. These receptors were taken from an adult in good health.

The chain joins TRBV18 to TRBJ2-3; perhaps TRBD1 as D (5 bases). V gave up 6 bases and J gave up 4 bases, with 20 bases separating them. The CDR3 runs 16 residues. CDR1 is KGHSH and CDR2 is LQKENI in the germline V gene. The CDR3 protein is CASSRETDLQADTQYF. The CDR3 DNA is TGTGCCAGCTCCCGCGAGACAGACTTACAGGCAGATACGCAGTATTTT.

V gene TRBV29-1 combines with J gene TRBJ2-1; D ambiguous. The germline V and J ends were trimmed by 6 bases and 4 bases, with 22 bases remaining between them. The CDR3 has 16 amino acids. Germline V gene sequence: CDR1 SQVTM, CDR2 ANQGSEA. This CDR3 is CSVLMGTSMAYNEQFF. The CDR3 DNA reads TGCAGCGTGCTCATGGGTACATCAATGGCATACAATGAGCAGTTCTTC.

This chain links TRBV2 with TRBJ1-2; 9 nucleotides align to TRBD1. This CDR3 contains 14 residues. The V and J ends lost 2 bases and 4 bases, in that order; junction bases with no gene match: 2. The germline V gene encodes CDR1 SNHLY and CDR2 FYNNEI. CDR3 bases: TGTGCCAGCAGTGAAATGGGACAGGGCTATGGCTACACCTTC. This gives the protein CASSEMGQGYGYTF.

J is TRBJ2-7 and V is TRBV18; D is uncertain. Germline V CDR1 and CDR2: KGHSH, LQKENI. V lost 2 bases and J lost 0, with 8 bases in between. The CDR3 runs to 14 residues. CDR3 in DNA: TGTGCCAGCTCACCATCGTCCGTCTCCTACGAGCAGTACGTC. This gives the protein CASSPSSVSYEQYV.

The chain employs TRBV7-9 and TRBJ2-3, with a tentative D call TRBD2 (6 bases). The V end was cut by 5 bases, the J end by 8 bases, with 20 bases between. The CDR3 loop spans 15 amino acids. Germline V gene data show CDR1 as SEHNR and CDR2 as FQNEAQ (reference sequence). The CDR3 reads CASSPRETSRPTQYF. For the CDR3, the DNA is TGTGCCAGCAGCCCCCGGGAGACGTCCAGGCCTACGCAGTATTTT.

V usage is TRBV11-3 and J usage is TRBJ1-2; D might be TRBD1 (5 bases). V lost 6 bases and J 7 bases, leaving 12 bases between the germline ends. CDR1 is SGHNT, CDR2 YENEEA, per germline. This CDR3 contains 12 residues. CDR3 nucleotide sequence: TGTGCCAGCAGTTTTGAGGGGCGTGGCTACACCTTC. It yields the protein CASSFEGRGYTF. The full variable domain, in which reference TRBV11-3 and TRBJ1-2 provide the parts outside the CDR3, is EAGVVQSPRYKIIEKKQPVAFWCNPISGHNTLYWYLQNLGQGPELLIRYENEEAVDDSQLPKDRFSAERLKGVDSTLKIQPAELGDSAVYLCASSFEGRGYTFGSGTRLTVV.

The rearrangement uses TRBV10-3 and TRBJ1-5, with a tentative D call TRBD1 (5 bases). The V gene's germline CDR1 is ENHRY and CDR2 SYGVKD. This CDR3 contains 12 residues. The V gene lost 4 bases and the J gene lost 5 bases, with 6 bases spanning the gap. Here the CDR3 reads CAISGGDQPQHF. The CDR3 coding sequence is TGTGCCATCAGTGGAGGGGATCAGCCCCAGCATTTT.

This sequence joins TRBV6-2 or TRBV6-3 and TRBJ2-2; the D gene is possibly TRBD1 (5 bases). This CDR3 contains 15 residues. The germline CDR1 and CDR2 sequences are MNHEY and SVGEGT. V was cut by 7 bases and J by 1 base, with 13 bases left in between. The CDR3 spells CASIPGQMNTGELFF. The CDR3 DNA is TGTGCCAGCATCCCCGGACAAATGAACACCGGGGAGCTGTTTTTT.

The chain carries TRBV11-2 and TRBJ2-1; 9 nucleotides match TRBD1. The CDR3 is 16 amino acids. Unmatched junction bases numbered 9, after V lost 2 bases and J lost 7 bases. CDR1 is SGHAT and CDR2 is FQNNGV in the germline V gene. Here the CDR3 DNA reads TGTGCCAGCAGCTTAAGGGGACAGGGACAGGGAAATGAGCAGTTCTTC. Translating it yields CASSLRGQGQGNEQFF.

The chain links TRBV27 to TRBJ1-6; weak D call: TRBD1 (5 bases). The germline CDR1 and CDR2 sequences are MNHEY and SMNVEV (reference sequence). The CDR3 covers 16 residues. The V end was cut by 3 bases, the J end by 1 base, with 10 bases between. The chain's CDR3 is CASSLGGWSYNSPLHF. The CDR3 region has the DNA TGTGCCAGCAGTTTGGGGGGGTGGTCCTATAATTCACCCCTCCACTTT.

The CDR3 DNA is TGCAGTGTCAGATGGGGTTTCTATGGCTACACCTTC. The encoded protein is CSVRWGFYGYTF. The rearrangement links TRBV29-1 to TRBJ1-2, with D unresolved. The germline CDR1 and CDR2 sequences are SQVTM and ANQGSEA. CDR3 length: 12 amino acids.

The rearrangement uses TRBV7-8 and TRBJ2-7; 10 bases are shared with TRBD2. The CDR3 spans 16 residues. Unmatched junction bases numbered 8, after V lost 1 base and J lost 5 bases. Germline lookup yields CDR1 SGHVS and CDR2 FQNEAQ. The DNA of the CDR3 is TGTGCCAGCAGCTTAGTTATTCTGGGACTAGCGAACGAGCAGTACTTC. It codes for CASSLVILGLANEQYF.

The V and J genes are TRBV7-9 and TRBJ2-7, with D uncertain. The CDR3 is 12 residues long. The germline V gene has CDR1 SEHNR and CDR2 FQNEAQ (reference sequence). Trimming pared 4 bases from V and 4 bases from J, leaving 8 bases between. CDR3 loop: CASSSRVYEQYF. The CDR3 DNA reads as TGTGCCAGCAGCTCTCGGGTTTACGAGCAGTACTTC. The variable domain in full, completed from reference TRBV7-9 and TRBJ2-7, reads DTGVSQNPRHKITKRGQNVTFRCDPISEHNRLYWYRQTLGQGPEFLTYFQNEAQLEKSRLLSDRFSAERPKGSFSTLEIQRTEQGDSAMYLCASSSRVYEQYFGPGTRLTVT.

V usage is TRBV29-1 and J usage is TRBJ2-3; D call uncertain. The CDR3 covers 14 residues. The germline gives CDR1 SQVTM, CDR2 ANQGSEA. The V end lost 7 bases, the J end lost 2 bases, and 16 bases lay between the germline ends. The CDR3 DNA reads TGCAGCGCTGCCCCTAATACTTACACAGATACGCAGTATTTT. Translating gives CSAAPNTYTDTQYF.

The gene calls are TRBV19 and TRBJ2-6; D may be TRBD1 or TRBD2 (6 bases each). Trimming took 7 bases from V and 2 from J, leaving 15 bases between them. Germline CDR1 reads LNHDA; CDR2 reads SQIVND (reference sequence). This CDR3 region has 16 residues. The CDR3 spells CASKPPGAAGANVLTF. CDR3 coding DNA: TGTGCCAGTAAGCCCCCGGGGGCGGCTGGGGCCAACGTCCTGACTTTC.